The 18 T cell receptor beta chains listed next were all sequenced from one sample in a study of vaccination effects on CD4 cells after COVID-19. Pools of viral peptides were used by the ViraFEST assay to expand antigen-specific CD4+ T cells ahead of sequencing. CD4+ T cell isolation took place after approximately ten days of culture. Previously uninfected by SARS-CoV-2, the vaccine recipients also showed negative nucleocapsid antibodies. These TCRs are of unknown antigen specificity. Sequencing was performed with immunoSEQ multiplex PCR; in TCRdb, only in-frame clones are kept and a portion is missing. The sample holds 20,000 to 25,000 clones; roughly four fifths are singletons and the top ten take just under 20%. The sequencing used CD4+ T cells from PBMCs cultured with HCoV-NL63 spike peptides, collected before COVID-19 vaccination. These TCRs come from a human donor who received a COVID-19 vaccine.

V and J are TRBV30 and TRBJ1-2, with TRBD1 as a possible D gene (6 bases). Deletions cut 5 bases from V and 8 bases from J, with 9 bases between. Looked up from germline, CDR1 is GTSNPN and CDR2 is SVGIG (reference sequence). The CDR3 covers 10 residues. The CDR3 DNA sequence: TGTGCCTGGTACAGGGACGGCTACACCTTC. Protein: CAWYRDGYTF.

This chain joins TRBV6-5 and TRBJ1-1, with D possibly TRBD1 on 5 matching bases. With 2 bases removed from V and 4 bases from J, the gap between germline ends came to 14 bases. Per germline, CDR1 MNHEY and CDR2 SVGAGI. The CDR3 spans 15 residues. The CDR3 spells CASSYKEGGVTEAFF. For the CDR3, the DNA is TGTGCCAGCAGTTACAAGGAAGGAGGGGTCACTGAAGCTTTCTTT.

The J gene is TRBJ1-5, the V gene TRBV6-4; 10 bases are shared with TRBD1. Unmatched junction bases numbered 10, after V lost 4 bases and J lost 1 base. This CDR3 has 18 amino acids. The germline V gene has CDR1 MRHNA and CDR2 SNTAGT. DNA for the CDR3: TGTGCCAGCAGTGGTAGGGACAGGGGAGAGGTGAGCAATCAGCCCCAGCATTTT. This codes for CASSGRDRGEVSNQPQHF.

This chain joins TRBV4-1 and TRBJ2-2; 7 nucleotides line up with TRBD1. CDR1 is MGHRA, CDR2 YSYEKL, per germline. The CDR3 consists of 16 residues. V lost 4 bases to trimming and J lost 4 bases; unmatched junction nucleotides: 9. Written as DNA, the CDR3 is TGCGCCAGCAGCCGGGATACAGGGGTGGCCACCGGGGAGCTGTTTTTT. Its protein is CASSRDTGVATGELFF.

The chain is built from TRBV30 and TRBJ2-1; maybe TRBD2 (5 bases). Trimming left V 1 base short and J 0 bases short, with 7 bases between. This CDR3 spans 14 amino acids. Germline V gives CDR1 GTSNPN, CDR2 SVGIG (reference sequence). The chain's CDR3 is CAWSAGSSYNEQFF. CDR3 coding DNA: TGTGCCTGGAGTGCGGGGAGCTCCTACAATGAGCAGTTCTTC.

V is TRBV5-1 and J is TRBJ1-3; maybe TRBD1 (6 bases). Trimming left V 4 bases short and J 2 bases short, with 13 bases between. The CDR3 totals 15 residues. The germline CDR1 and CDR2 sequences are SGHRS and YFSETQ. The DNA for the CDR3 is TGCGCCAGCAGCGGGGGGCCCCGGGCTGGAAACACCATATATTTT. Its translation: CASSGGPRAGNTIYF.

This clone has only one observation. The J gene is TRBJ1-2, the V gene TRBV7-3; 9 nucleotides match TRBD1. Germline values: CDR1 SGHTA, CDR2 FQGTGA. V trimming: 4 bases; J trimming: 4 bases; junction bases outside the gene matches: 10. The length of the CDR3 is 16 residues. CDR3 region: CASSSTPGQGLYGYTF. The CDR3 bases are TGTGCCAGCAGCTCCACGCCGGGACAGGGACTCTATGGCTACACCTTC.

This chain uses TRBV7-3 with TRBJ2-2; no definite D call. The CDR3 is made up of 16 amino acids. V lost 5 bases, J lost 7 bases, and 20 bases lay in between. Germline V gene data show CDR1 as SGHTA and CDR2 as FQGTGA. CDR3 sequence: CASSPAWGSQDGELFF. In DNA form, the CDR3 reads TGTGCCAGCAGCCCGGCTTGGGGTAGTCAGGACGGGGAGCTGTTTTTT.

The rearrangement joins TRBV10-3 to TRBJ2-5, with TRBD2 identical over 12 bases. J was trimmed by 0 bases and V by 10 bases; bases with no gene match: 3. The V gene's germline CDR1 is ENHRY and CDR2 SYGVKD. The CDR3 is 14 amino acids. The CDR3 protein is CASTSGGYQETQYF. The CDR3 DNA reads TGTGCCAGTACTAGCGGGGGGTACCAAGAGACCCAGTACTTC.

This clone came up a few times. The chain uses TRBV7-9 and TRBJ2-1; TRBD2 is a possible D gene (5 bases). Germline CDR1 SEHNR, CDR2 FQNEAQ (reference sequence). The V end was cut by 5 bases, the J end by 8 bases, with 19 bases between. The CDR3 spans 15 residues. Written as DNA, the CDR3 is TGTGCCAGCAGCCCCCGAAGCGGAGCCCACCATGAGCAGTTCTTC. As protein: CASSPRSGAHHEQFF.

This clone was recorded only once. The chain combines TRBV5-1 with TRBJ2-5, with TRBD2 matching 14 bases. Germline lookup yields CDR1 SGHRS and CDR2 YFSETQ. This CDR3 contains 17 residues. Unmatched junction bases numbered 6, after V lost 3 bases and J lost 2 bases. The CDR3 DNA sequence: TGCGCCAGCAGCTCCGGGACTAGCGGGGGACGTCAAGAGACCCAGTACTTC. Protein product: CASSSGTSGGRQETQYF.

This clone was observed once. The chain links TRBV9 to TRBJ2-3, with a possible D match to TRBD2 (6 bases). The CDR3 extends over 15 amino acids. Germline CDR1 reads SGDLS; CDR2 reads YYNGEE. V lost 0 bases and J lost 1, with 9 bases in between. CDR3 in DNA: TGTGCCAGCAGCGTAGCGGGCGGGGGCACAGATACGCAGTATTTT. Its translation is CASSVAGGGTDTQYF.

This rearrangement joins TRBV30 to TRBJ1-2; a possible D gene is TRBD1 (6 bases). This CDR3 spans 15 amino acids. From germline, CDR1 is GTSNPN and CDR2 SVGIG (reference sequence). The V end lost 2 bases, the J end lost 5 bases, and 18 bases lay between the germline ends. CDR3: CAWSLGGARGYGYTF. Here the CDR3 DNA reads TGTGCCTGGAGTCTAGGGGGGGCGCGGGGATATGGCTACACCTTC.

This sequence joins TRBV5-1 and TRBJ1-5, with D uncertain. V lost 4 bases to trimming and J lost 5 bases, with 13 bases between them. The CDR3 has 14 residues. The germline V gene encodes CDR1 SGHRS and CDR2 YFSETQ. Here the CDR3 reads CASSRGPGDQPQHF. CDR3 in DNA: TGCGCCAGCAGCCGCGGTCCGGGAGATCAGCCCCAGCATTTT. Using reference TRBV5-1 and TRBJ1-5 for the parts outside the CDR3, the full variable domain is KAGVTQTPRYLIKTRGQQVTLSCSPISGHRSVSWYQQTPGQGLQFLFEYFSETQRNKGNFPGRFSGRQFSNSRSEMNVSTLELGDSALYLCASSRGPGDQPQHFGDGTRLSIL.

V usage is TRBV6-1 and J usage is TRBJ2-3, with unresolved D. From germline, CDR1 is MNHNS and CDR2 SASEGT. V was pared by 6 bases and J by 2 bases, with 21 bases between. The CDR3 is 17 amino acids. CDR3: CASSENPNLGYTDTQYF. CDR3 bases: TGTGCCAGCAGCGAAAACCCGAACTTGGGGTACACAGATACGCAGTATTTT.

The gene calls are TRBV7-8 and TRBJ2-7; the D gene is possibly TRBD2 (5 bases). Per the germline V gene, CDR1 is SGHVS and CDR2 is FQNEAQ. V lost 3 bases and J lost 6, with 12 bases in between. This CDR3 has 13 amino acids. In DNA form, the CDR3 reads TGTGCCAGCAGCTTTCAACCCCGGGGCGAGCAGTACTTC. Protein sequence: CASSFQPRGEQYF.

This clone was recorded only once. This chain links TRBV20-1 with TRBJ2-3, with TRBD1 as a possible D gene (6 bases). The CDR3 is 13 residues long. V was cut by 3 bases and J by 0 bases, with 7 bases left in between. CDR1 DFQATT and CDR2 SNEGSKA come from the germline V gene (reference sequence). The CDR3 DNA sequence: TGCAGTGCTAGTCAGGGGAGCACAGATACGCAGTATTTT. This encodes CSASQGSTDTQYF.

The chain links TRBV7-2 to TRBJ1-6; the D is unclear. This CDR3 has 14 amino acids. Between the trimmed V and J ends, which lost 3 bases and 9 bases, there was a span of 12 bases. Germline loops: CDR1 SGHTA, CDR2 FQGNSA. DNA of the CDR3: TGTGCCAGCAGCTTCCCGGGGATAAGTTCACCCCTCCACTTT. This translates into CASSFPGISSPLHF.